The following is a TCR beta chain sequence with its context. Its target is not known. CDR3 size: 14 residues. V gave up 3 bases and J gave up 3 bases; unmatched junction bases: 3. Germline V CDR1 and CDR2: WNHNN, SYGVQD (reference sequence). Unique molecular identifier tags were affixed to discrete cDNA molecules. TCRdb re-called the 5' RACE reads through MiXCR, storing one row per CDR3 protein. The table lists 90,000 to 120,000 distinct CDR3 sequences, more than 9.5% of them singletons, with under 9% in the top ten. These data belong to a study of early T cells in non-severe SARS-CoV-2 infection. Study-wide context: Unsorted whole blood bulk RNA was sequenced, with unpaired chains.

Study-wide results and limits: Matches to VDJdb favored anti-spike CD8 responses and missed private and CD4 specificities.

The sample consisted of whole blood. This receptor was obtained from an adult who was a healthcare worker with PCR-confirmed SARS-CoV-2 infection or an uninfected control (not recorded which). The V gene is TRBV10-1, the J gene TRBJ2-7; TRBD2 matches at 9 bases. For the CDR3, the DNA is TGCGCCAGCAGTGAAGGAGCGGGAGGCTACGAGCAGTACTTC. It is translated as CASSEGAGGYEQYF.